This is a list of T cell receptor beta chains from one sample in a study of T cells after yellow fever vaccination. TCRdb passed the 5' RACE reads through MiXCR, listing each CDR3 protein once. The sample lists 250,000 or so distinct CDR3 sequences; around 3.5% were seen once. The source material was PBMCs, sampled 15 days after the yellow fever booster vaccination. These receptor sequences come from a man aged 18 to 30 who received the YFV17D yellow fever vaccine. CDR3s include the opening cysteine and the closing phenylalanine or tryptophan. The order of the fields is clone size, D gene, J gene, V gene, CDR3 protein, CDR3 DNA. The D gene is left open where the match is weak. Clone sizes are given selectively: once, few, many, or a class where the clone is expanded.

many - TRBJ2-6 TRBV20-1 CSAPARRGSGANVLTF TGCAGTGCACCCGCCCGGAGAGGGTCTGGGGCCAACGTCCTGACTTTC
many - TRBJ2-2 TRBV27 CASSFLAGHNTGTGELFF -
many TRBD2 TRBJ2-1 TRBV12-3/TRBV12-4 CASSDQAGGIYNEQFF TGTGCCAGCAGTGACCAAGCGGGGGGAATCTACAATGAGCAGTTCTTC
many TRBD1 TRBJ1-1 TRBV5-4 CASSRAGGQGFDTEAFF TGTGCCAGCAGTCGCGCCGGAGGACAGGGGTTCGACACTGAAGCTTTCTTT
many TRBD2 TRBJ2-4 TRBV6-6 CASSHGGNIQYF TGTGCCAGCAGCCACGGGGGGAACATTCAGTACTTC
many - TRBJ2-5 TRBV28 CASSSSDGETQYF TGTGCCAGCAGTTCCTCGGACGGCGAGACCCAGTACTTC
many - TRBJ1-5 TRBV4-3 CASSQDAGLGNQPQHF TGCGCCAGCAGCCAAGATGCGGGGTTAGGCAATCAGCCCCAGCATTTT
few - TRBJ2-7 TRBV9 CASSVLGRKGDEQYF TGTGCCAGCAGCGTACTCGGGAGAAAAGGGGACGAGCAGTACTTC
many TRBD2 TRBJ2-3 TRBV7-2 CASSLGGRADTQYF TGTGCCAGCAGCTTAGGAGGGAGGGCAGATACGCAGTATTTT
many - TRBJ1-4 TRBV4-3 CASSQDLGRGTNEKLFF TGCGCCAGCAGCCAAGATCTAGGACGGGGAACTAATGAAAAACTGTTTTTT
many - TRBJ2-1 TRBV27 CATGVISSRNEQFF TGTGCCACCGGGGTCATATCCAGTCGCAATGAGCAGTTCTTC
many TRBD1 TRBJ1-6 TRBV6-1 CASSEFTGAYDSPLHF TGTGCCAGCAGTGAATTCACAGGGGCTTATGATTCACCCCTCCACTTT
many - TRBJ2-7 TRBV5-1 CASSLEAGQGEQYF TGCGCCAGCAGCTTGGAGGCAGGGCAAGGCGAGCAGTACTTC
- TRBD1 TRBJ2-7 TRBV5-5 CASSKDRVFSYEQYF TGTGCCAGCAGCAAAGACAGGGTGTTCTCCTACGAGCAGTACTTC
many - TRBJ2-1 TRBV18 CASSPRRPHVTSYNEQFF TGTGCCAGCTCACCGAGACGTCCACATGTTACTTCCTACAATGAGCAGTTCTTC
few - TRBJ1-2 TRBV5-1 CASSLDGFYGYTF TGCGCCAGCAGCTTGGATGGATTCTATGGCTACACCTTC
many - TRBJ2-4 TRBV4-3 CASSQHYGSRTDFRKNIQYF TGCGCCAGCAGCCAGCACTATGGTAGCAGAACCGATTTCAGGAAAAACATTCAGTACTTC
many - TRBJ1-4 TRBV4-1 CASSQIPTAATNEKLFF TGCGCCAGCAGCCAAATACCGACAGCCGCAACTAATGAAAAACTGTTTTTT
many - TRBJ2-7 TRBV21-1 CASSNLEDSSSYEQYF TGTGCCAGCAGCAACCTTGAGGACAGTTCCTCCTACGAGCAGTACTTC
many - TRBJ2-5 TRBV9 CASSYVGDPETETQYF TGTGCCAGCAGCTACGTAGGTGACCCCGAGACGGAGACCCAGTACTTC
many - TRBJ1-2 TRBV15 CATSRVSGLSYGYTF TGTGCCACCAGCAGAGTTTCGGGGCTTAGCTATGGCTACACCTTC
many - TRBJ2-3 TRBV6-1 CASSRSDPLAQYF TGTGCCAGCAGTCGCTCCGATCCCTTGGCGCAGTATTTT
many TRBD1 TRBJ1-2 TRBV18 CASSDRGQGYTF TGTGCCAGCTCGGACAGGGGACAAGGCTACACCTTC
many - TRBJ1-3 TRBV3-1 CASSLEPGNTIYF TGTGCCAGCAGCCTCGAGCCTGGAAACACCATATATTTT
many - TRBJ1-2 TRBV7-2 CASTLIGWQPYGYTF TGTGCCAGCACCTTGATTGGTTGGCAGCCCTATGGCTACACCTTC
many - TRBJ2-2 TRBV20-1 CSARPPAGELFF TGCAGTGCAAGGCCTCCGGCCGGGGAGCTGTTTTTT
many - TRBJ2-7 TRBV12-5 CASGGTAGEQYF TGTGCTAGTGGGGGGACGGCGGGCGAGCAGTACTTC
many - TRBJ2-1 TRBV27 CASRNGGPYNEQFF TGTGCCAGCAGGAACGGGGGGCCGTACAATGAGCAGTTCTTC
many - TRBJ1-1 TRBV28 CASRGILAFF TGTGCCAGCCGGGGGATCCTAGCTTTCTTT
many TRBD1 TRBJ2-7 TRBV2 CASGQGDSYEQYF TGTGCCAGCGGACAGGGGGACTCCTACGAGCAGTACTTC
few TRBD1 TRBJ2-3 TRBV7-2 CASSFQGADTQYF TGTGCCAGCAGCTTTCAGGGGGCAGATACGCAGTATTTT
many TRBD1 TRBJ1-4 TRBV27 CATKTGTVFNEKLFF TGTGCCACCAAAACCGGGACAGTATTCAATGAAAAACTGTTTTTT